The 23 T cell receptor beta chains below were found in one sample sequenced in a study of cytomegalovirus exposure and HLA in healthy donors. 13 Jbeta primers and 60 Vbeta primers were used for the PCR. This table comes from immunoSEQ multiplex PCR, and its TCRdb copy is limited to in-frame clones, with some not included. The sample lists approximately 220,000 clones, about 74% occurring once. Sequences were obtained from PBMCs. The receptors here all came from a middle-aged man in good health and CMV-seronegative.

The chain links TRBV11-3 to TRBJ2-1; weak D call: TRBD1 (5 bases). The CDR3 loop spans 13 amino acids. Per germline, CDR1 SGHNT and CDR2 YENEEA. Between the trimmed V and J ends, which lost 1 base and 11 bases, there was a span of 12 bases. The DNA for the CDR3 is TGTGCCAGCAGCTTAGGACAGTCCGAGCAGCAGTTCTTC. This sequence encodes CASSLGQSEQQFF.

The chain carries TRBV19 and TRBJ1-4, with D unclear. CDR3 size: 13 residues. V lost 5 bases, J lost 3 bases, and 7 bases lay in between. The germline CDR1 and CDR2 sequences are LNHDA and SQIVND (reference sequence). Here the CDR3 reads CASSGRANEKLFF. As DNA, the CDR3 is TGTGCCAGTAGTGGCCGGGCTAATGAAAAACTGTTTTTT. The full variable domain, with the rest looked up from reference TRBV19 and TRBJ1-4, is DGGITQSPKYLFRKEGQNVTLSCEQNLNHDAMYWYRQDPGQGLRLIYYSQIVNDFQKGDIAEGYSVSREKKESFPLTVTSAQKNPTAFYLCASSGRANEKLFFGSGTQLSVL.

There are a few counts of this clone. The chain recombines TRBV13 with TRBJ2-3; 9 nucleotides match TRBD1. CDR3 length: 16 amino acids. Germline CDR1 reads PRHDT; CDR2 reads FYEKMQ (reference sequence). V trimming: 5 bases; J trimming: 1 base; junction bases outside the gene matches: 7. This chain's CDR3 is CASSRMDRGGTDTQYF. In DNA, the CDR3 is TGTGCCAGCAGCCGAATGGACAGGGGTGGCACAGATACGCAGTATTTT. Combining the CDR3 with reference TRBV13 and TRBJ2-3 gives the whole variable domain AAGVIQSPRHLIKEKRETATLKCYPIPRHDTVYWYQQGPGQDPQFLISFYEKMQSDKGSIPDRFSAQQFSDYHSELNMSSLELGDSALYFCASSRMDRGGTDTQYFGPGTRLTVL.

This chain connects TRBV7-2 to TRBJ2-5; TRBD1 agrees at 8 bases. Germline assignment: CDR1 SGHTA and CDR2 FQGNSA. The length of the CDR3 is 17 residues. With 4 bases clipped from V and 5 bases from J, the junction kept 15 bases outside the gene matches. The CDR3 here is CASSWPGGAGGAETQYF. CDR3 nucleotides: TGTGCCAGCAGCTGGCCAGGCGGGGCAGGGGGCGCGGAGACCCAGTACTTC.

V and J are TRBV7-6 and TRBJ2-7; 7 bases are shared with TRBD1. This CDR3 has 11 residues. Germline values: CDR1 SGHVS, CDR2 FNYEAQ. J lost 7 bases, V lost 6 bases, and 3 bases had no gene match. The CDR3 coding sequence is TGTGCCAGCAGATCAGGGGGAGAGCAGTACTTC. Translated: CASRSGGEQYF. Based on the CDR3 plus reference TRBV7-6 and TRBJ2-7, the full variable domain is GAGVSQSPRYKVTKRGQDVALRCDPISGHVSLYWYRQALGQGPEFLTYFNYEAQQDKSGLPNDRFSAERPEGSISTLTIQRTEQRDSAMYRCASRSGGEQYFGPGTRLTVT.

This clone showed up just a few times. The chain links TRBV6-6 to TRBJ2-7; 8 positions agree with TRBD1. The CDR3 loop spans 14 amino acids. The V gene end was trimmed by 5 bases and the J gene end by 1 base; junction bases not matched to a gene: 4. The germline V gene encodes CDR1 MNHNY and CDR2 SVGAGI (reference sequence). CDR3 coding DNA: TGTGCCAGCAGTCCGGGACAGGCATCCTACGAGCAGTACTTC. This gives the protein CASSPGQASYEQYF.

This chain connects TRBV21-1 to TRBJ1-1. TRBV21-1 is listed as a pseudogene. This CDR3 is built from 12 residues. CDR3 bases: TGTGCCTTATCTTTTCGGGACACTGAAGCTTTCTTT. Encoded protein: CALSFRDTEAFF.

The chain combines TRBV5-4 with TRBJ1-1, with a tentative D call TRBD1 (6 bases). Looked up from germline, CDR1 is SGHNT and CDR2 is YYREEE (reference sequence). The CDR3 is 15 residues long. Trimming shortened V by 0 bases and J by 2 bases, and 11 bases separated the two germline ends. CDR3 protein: CASSLEGTTNTEAFF. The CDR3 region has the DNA TGTGCCAGCAGCTTGGAGGGGACAACTAACACTGAAGCTTTCTTT.

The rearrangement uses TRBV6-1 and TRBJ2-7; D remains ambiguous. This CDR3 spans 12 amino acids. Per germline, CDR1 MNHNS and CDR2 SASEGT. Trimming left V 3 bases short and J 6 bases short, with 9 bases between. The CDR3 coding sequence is TGTGCCAGCAGTGAGGGTGGGCTCGAGCAGTACTTC. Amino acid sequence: CASSEGGLEQYF.

Here the CDR3 reads CASSFSTTGELFF. CDR3 coding DNA: TGTGCCAGCAGCTTCTCTACGACCGGGGAGCTGTTTTTT. The chain joins TRBV7-3 to TRBJ2-2; D not certain. The CDR3 spans 13 residues. V was trimmed by 3 bases and J by 5 bases, leaving 7 bases between them. CDR1 is SGHTA, CDR2 FQGTGA, per germline. Together with reference TRBV7-3 and TRBJ2-2, the CDR3 gives the full variable domain: GAGVSQTPSNKVTEKGKYVELRCDPISGHTALYWYRQSLGQGPEFLIYFQGTGAADDSGLPNDRFFAVRPEGSVSTLKIQRTERGDSAVYLCASSFSTTGELFFGEGSRLTVL.

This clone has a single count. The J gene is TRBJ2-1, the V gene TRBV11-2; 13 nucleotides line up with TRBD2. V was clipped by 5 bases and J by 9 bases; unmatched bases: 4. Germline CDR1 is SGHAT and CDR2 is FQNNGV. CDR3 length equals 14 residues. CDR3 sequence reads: CASSKGTSGTEQFF. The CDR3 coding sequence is TGTGCCAGCAGCAAGGGGACTAGCGGGACTGAGCAGTTCTTC.

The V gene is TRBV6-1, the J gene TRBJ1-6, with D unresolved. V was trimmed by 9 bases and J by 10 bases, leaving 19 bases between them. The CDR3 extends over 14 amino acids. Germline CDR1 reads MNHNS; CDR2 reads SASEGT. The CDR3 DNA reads TGTGCCAGTTACCCGCCTGAGGGTACATCACCCCTCCACTTT. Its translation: CASYPPEGTSPLHF.

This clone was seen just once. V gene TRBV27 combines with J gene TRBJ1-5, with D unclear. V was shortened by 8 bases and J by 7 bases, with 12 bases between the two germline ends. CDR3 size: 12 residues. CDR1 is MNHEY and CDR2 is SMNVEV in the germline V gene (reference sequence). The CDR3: CASGSRVQPQHF. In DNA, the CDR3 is TGTGCCAGCGGGTCTCGGGTACAGCCCCAGCATTTT.

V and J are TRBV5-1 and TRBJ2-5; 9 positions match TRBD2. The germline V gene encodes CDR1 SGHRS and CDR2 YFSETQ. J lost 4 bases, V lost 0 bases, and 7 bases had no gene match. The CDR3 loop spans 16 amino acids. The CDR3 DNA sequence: TGCGCCAGCAGCTTGGCCGAGCGGGGGGCTGCAGAGACCCAGTACTTC. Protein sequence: CASSLAERGAAETQYF.

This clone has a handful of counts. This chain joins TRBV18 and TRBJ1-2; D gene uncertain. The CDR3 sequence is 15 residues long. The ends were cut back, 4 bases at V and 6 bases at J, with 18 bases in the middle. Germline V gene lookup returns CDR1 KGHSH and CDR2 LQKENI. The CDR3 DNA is TGTGCCAGCTCACGGGTCCGCCAGGAAGGTGATGGCTACACCTTC. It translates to CASSRVRQEGDGYTF.

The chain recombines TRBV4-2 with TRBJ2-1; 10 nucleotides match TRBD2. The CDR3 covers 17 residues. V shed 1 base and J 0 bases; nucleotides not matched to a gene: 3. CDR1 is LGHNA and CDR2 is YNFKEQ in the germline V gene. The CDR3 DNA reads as TGTGCCAGCAGCCAAGGGCCTAGCGGGAGCTCCTACAATGAGCAGTTCTTC. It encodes CASSQGPSGSSYNEQFF.

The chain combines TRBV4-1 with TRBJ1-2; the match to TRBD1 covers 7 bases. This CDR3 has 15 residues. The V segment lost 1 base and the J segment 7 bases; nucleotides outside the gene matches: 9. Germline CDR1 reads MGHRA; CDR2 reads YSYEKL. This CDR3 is CASSQGEGGLGGYTF. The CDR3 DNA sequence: TGCGCCAGCAGCCAAGGGGAAGGGGGCTTAGGTGGCTACACCTTC.

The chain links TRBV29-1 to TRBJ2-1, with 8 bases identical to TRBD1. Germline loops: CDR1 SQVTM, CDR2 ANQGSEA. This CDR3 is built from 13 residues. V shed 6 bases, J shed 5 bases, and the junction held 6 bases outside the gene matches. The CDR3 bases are TGCAGCGTCAGACAGGGGATACACAATGAGCAGTTCTTC. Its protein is CSVRQGIHNEQFF.

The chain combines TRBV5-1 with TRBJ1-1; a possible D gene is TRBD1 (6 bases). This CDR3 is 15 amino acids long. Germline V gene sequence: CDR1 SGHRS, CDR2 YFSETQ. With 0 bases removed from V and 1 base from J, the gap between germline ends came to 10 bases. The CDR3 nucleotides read TGCGCCAGCAGCTTGGGTGGGACATCGAACACTGAAGCTTTCTTT. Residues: CASSLGGTSNTEAFF.

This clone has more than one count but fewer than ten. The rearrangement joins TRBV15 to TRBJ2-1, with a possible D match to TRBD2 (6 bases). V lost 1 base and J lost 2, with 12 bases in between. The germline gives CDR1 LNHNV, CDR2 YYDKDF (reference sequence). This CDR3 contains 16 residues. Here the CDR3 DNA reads TGTGCCACCAGCAGAGGCAAGGGACTTCCCTACAATGAGCAGTTCTTC. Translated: CATSRGKGLPYNEQFF.

The CDR3 loop reads CASSAGGSSEKLFF. DNA for the CDR3: TGTGCCAGCAGCGCAGGGGGCTCTAGTGAAAAACTGTTTTTT. This sequence joins TRBV9 and TRBJ1-4; 8 bases are a match to TRBD1. CDR1 is SGDLS and CDR2 is YYNGEE in the germline V gene. CDR3 length: 14 amino acids. V lost 3 bases to trimming and J lost 7 bases; unmatched junction nucleotides: 5.

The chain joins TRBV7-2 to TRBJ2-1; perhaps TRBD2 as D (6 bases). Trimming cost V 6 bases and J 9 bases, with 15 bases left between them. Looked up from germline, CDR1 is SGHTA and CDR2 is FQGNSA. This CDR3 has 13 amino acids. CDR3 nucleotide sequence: TGTGCCAGCAGACCGACTAGTATAGGTGAGCAGTTCTTC. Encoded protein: CASRPTSIGEQFF.

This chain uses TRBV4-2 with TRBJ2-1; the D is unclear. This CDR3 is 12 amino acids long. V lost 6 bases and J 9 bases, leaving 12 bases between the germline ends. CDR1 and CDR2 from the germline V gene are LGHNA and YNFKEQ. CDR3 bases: TGTGCCAGCAGAAAAGATGGTAGTGAGCAGTTCTTC. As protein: CASRKDGSEQFF.